This T cell receptor beta chain was sequenced during a study of Ad26.COV2.S vaccination and SARS-CoV-2 variants. As regards this clone: Its matching antigen is unknown.

Findings and caveats of the study: Breadth measured for non-spike TCRs was similar across vaccine and placebo recipients.

Some clones are missing from TCRdb's copy, which holds only in-frame ones; the method was immunoSEQ multiplex PCR. The sample holds more than 250,000 clones, 87% seen once. Sample treatment: roughly 20 received Ad26.COV2.S at low or high dose, single or two shots; 5 received placebo; per-sample allocation not given. Sampling occurred on day 63 after the first vaccine or placebo injection. CDR3 length: 17 amino acids. The germline CDR1 and CDR2 sequences are SGDLS and YYNGEE. The ends were cut back, 0 bases at V and 4 bases at J, with 14 bases in the middle. The input for sequencing was peripheral blood, taken in a trial of Ad26.COV2.S vaccine versus placebo. The sequence came from a person aged 18-65 years who received the Ad26.COV2.S COVID-19 vaccine or a placebo. This rearrangement joins TRBV9 to TRBJ1-6; the D is unclear. This chain's CDR3 is CASSVGPGKGYNSPLHF. For the CDR3, the DNA is TGTGCCAGCAGCGTAGGTCCCGGTAAGGGATATAATTCACCCCTCCACTTT.